Listed here are 10 T cell receptor beta chains from one sample, sequenced in a study of post-analysis software for immune sequencing data. Unique molecular identifiers were carried by the TCR beta cDNA libraries. Via MiXCR, TCRdb re-called the PCR reads, giving one row per CDR3 protein. The table includes approximately 400,000 distinct CDR3 sequences, less than 40% detected once. Study outcomes and limitations: Compared with controls, patients had more of about five TRBV segments, including TRBV5-6, TRBV5-1 and TRBV20-1.

Their antigens remain unidentified. Sequenced sample: blood. These receptors all come from a girl aged 5 to 17 with multiple sclerosis.

This clonotype came up a few times. The rearrangement joins TRBV5-4 to TRBJ2-5, with D perhaps matching TRBD1 or TRBD2 (6 bases each). V dropped 4 bases and J dropped 5 bases, with 18 bases sitting between them. CDR1 is SGHNT, CDR2 YYREEE, per germline (reference sequence). The CDR3 sequence is 15 residues long. DNA of the CDR3: TGTGCCAGCAGCCGGTACGGGGGCTCTGTGGAGACCCAGTACTTC. As protein: CASSRYGGSVETQYF.

This clonotype occurred a few times. This chain uses TRBV6-6 with TRBJ1-1; D is undetermined. The V gene lost 6 bases and the J gene lost 6 bases, with 14 bases spanning the gap. The CDR3 is made up of 13 amino acids. From germline, CDR1 is MNHNY and CDR2 SVGAGI (reference sequence). The CDR3 DNA reads as TGTGCCAGCAGGCCCCGGGTGTTCGCTGAAGCTTTCTTT. It encodes CASRPRVFAEAFF.

V usage is TRBV6-5 and J usage is TRBJ1-6, with 7 positions matching TRBD1. The CDR3 extends over 19 amino acids. V shed 1 base and J 0 bases; nucleotides not matched to a gene: 9. Germline V gene sequence: CDR1 MNHEY, CDR2 SVGAGI. The CDR3: CASSYLPGTESSYNSPLHF. Written as DNA, the CDR3 is TGTGCCAGCAGTTACTTACCCGGGACAGAGAGCTCCTATAATTCACCCCTCCACTTT.

This clonotype was observed a handful of times. The J gene is TRBJ2-3, the V gene TRBV5-1, with 8 bases that match TRBD2. V lost 0 bases and J lost 6; bases outside the gene matches: 9. The germline CDR1 and CDR2 sequences are SGHRS and YFSETQ. This CDR3 is 16 amino acids long. The CDR3 loop is CASSLARRGAGDTQYF. The CDR3 DNA reads TGCGCCAGCAGCTTGGCGAGGCGGGGGGCCGGGGATACGCAGTATTTT.

The J gene is TRBJ2-2, the V gene TRBV5-1, with D tentatively TRBD2 (5 bases). Deletions cut 0 bases from V and 3 bases from J, with 12 bases between. CDR1 and CDR2 from the germline V gene are SGHRS and YFSETQ. The length of the CDR3 is 16 residues. The CDR3: CASSLGLGVDTGELFF. In DNA, the CDR3 is TGCGCCAGCAGCTTGGGTCTCGGGGTAGACACCGGGGAGCTGTTTTTT.

The table lists this clonotype with a few counts. This chain connects TRBV5-1 to TRBJ1-2, with D tentatively TRBD1 (5 bases). Germline V lookup: CDR1 SGHRS, CDR2 YFSETQ. The CDR3 is made up of 16 amino acids. The ends were cut back, 3 bases at V and 6 bases at J, with 21 bases in the middle. CDR3 nucleotides: TGCGCCAGCAGCTGGACCGGGACCCTACGCTCTGATGGCTACACCTTC. It yields the protein CASSWTGTLRSDGYTF. Based on the CDR3 plus reference TRBV5-1 and TRBJ1-2, the full variable domain is KAGVTQTPRYLIKTRGQQVTLSCSPISGHRSVSWYQQTPGQGLQFLFEYFSETQRNKGNFPGRFSGRQFSNSRSEMNVSTLELGDSALYLCASSWTGTLRSDGYTFGSGTRLTVV.

The chain recombines TRBV2 with TRBJ2-7; D perhaps matches TRBD1 (6 bases). V lost 6 bases to trimming and J lost 5 bases, with 17 bases between them. The CDR3 loop spans 14 amino acids. In germline, CDR1 is SNHLY, CDR2 FYNNEI. The CDR3 DNA is TGTGCCAGCAGAATAGGACAGCAATATAACGAGCAGTACTTC. As protein: CASRIGQQYNEQYF.

There are a few counts of this clonotype. The chain uses TRBV20-1 and TRBJ1-2; tentatively, D is TRBD1 (5 bases). This CDR3 region has 12 residues. Germline CDR1 DFQATT, CDR2 SNEGSKA (reference sequence). V was trimmed by 7 bases and J by 0 bases, leaving 9 bases between them. This CDR3 is CSGGAPNYGYTF. The CDR3 DNA follows: TGCAGTGGCGGGGCCCCTAACTATGGCTACACCTTC.

This clonotype has a handful of counts. The CDR3 nucleotides read TGTGCCAGCAGCCAAGAACGGAGCTACGAGCAGTACTTC. It translates to CASSQERSYEQYF. V usage is TRBV4-2 and J usage is TRBJ2-7; D remains ambiguous. The CDR3 has 13 residues. Germline loops: CDR1 LGHNA, CDR2 YNFKEQ. Trimming took 0 bases from V and 3 from J, leaving 6 bases between them.

This clonotype was recorded a few times. The chain combines TRBV20-1 with TRBJ2-3, with 9 positions matching TRBD2. Per the germline V gene, CDR1 is DFQATT and CDR2 is SNEGSKA (reference sequence). J gave up 4 bases and V 6 bases, and 26 bases lay outside the gene matches. CDR3 length: 20 residues. CDR3 nucleotides: TGCAGTGCCCGCGGGGGGTTGGTGAGCGGGGGGACCTCCCGCTCAGATACGCAGTATTTT. Its protein is CSARGGLVSGGTSRSDTQYF.